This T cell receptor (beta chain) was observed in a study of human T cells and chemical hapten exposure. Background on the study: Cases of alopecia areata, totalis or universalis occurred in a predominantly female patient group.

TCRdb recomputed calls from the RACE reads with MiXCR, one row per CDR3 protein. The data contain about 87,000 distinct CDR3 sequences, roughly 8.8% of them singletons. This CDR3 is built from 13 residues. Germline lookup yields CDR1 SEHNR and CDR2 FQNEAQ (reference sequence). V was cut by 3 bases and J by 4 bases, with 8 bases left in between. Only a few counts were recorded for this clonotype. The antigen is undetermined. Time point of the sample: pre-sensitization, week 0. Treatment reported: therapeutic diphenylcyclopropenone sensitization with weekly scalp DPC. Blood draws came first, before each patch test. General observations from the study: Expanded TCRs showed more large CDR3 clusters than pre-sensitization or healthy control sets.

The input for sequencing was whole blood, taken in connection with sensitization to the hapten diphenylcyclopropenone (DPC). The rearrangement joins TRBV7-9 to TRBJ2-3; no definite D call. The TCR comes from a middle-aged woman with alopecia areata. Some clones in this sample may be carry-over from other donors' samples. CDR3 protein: CASSLLYPDTQYF. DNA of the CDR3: TGTGCCAGCAGCTTGCTCTACCCAGATACGCAGTATTTT.